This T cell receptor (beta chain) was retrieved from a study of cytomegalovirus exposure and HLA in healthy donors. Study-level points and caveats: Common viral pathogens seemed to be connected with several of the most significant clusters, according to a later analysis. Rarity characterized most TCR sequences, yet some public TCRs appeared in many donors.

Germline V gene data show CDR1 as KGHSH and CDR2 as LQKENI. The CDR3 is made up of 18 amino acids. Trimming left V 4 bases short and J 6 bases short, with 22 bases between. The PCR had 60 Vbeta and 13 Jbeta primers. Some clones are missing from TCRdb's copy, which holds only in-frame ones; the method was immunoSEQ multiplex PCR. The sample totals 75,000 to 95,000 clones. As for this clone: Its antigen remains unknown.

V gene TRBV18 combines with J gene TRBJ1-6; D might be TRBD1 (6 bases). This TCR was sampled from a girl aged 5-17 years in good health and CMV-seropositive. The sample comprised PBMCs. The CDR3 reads CASSLGPESGASNSPLHF. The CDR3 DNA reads TGTGCCAGCTCACTGGGTCCCGAGTCAGGGGCCTCTAATTCACCCCTCCACTTT.